Included here is one T cell receptor (beta chain) sequence, with context. The entry originates in a study of T cell changes during pregnancy in multiple sclerosis. Using immunoSEQ multiplex PCR, the repertoire was profiled, and TCRdb retains in-frame clones only, with some absent. The sample holds tens of thousands of clones; about 90% are singletons and the top ten take around 3.4%. CDR1 is LGHNA and CDR2 is YNFKEQ in the germline V gene. The CDR3 has 16 amino acids. After removal of 0 bases from V and 7 bases from J, the junction contained 8 bases not matched to a gene. The material was PBMCs, obtained in the first trimester of pregnancy. The V gene is TRBV4-2, the J gene TRBJ1-4; 7 nucleotides agree with TRBD1. This receptor was obtained from a female donor in good health, serving as a control in a pregnancy study. Some clones in this sample may be carry-over from other donors' samples. Written as DNA, the CDR3 is TGTGCCAGCAGCCAAGATTTGGCAGGGGGGCGTGAAAAACTGTTTTTT. Its protein product is CASSQDLAGGREKLFF.